This TCR beta chain was found in a study of T-cell reconstitution after alpha-beta-depleted transplantation in children. Notes on the study in general: Recipient T cells and thymic progenitors that survived gave rise to the high TCRbeta diversity observed at day 60 in some patients. Expanded graft clones, several hundred of them, were reportedly the source of alpha-beta T cells about two months after transplant. T-cell numbers and diversity, one year after transplant, stemmed largely from T cells that were newly produced.

This CDR3 spans 16 amino acids. Concerning this clonotype itself: Its antigen is undetermined. A read error may be the cause here, since a much bigger clone is one base away.

During its preparation, the TCRbeta library received unique molecular identifiers. TCRdb independently ran MiXCR on the PCR reads; one entry per CDR3 protein. The sample has over 100,000 distinct CDR3 sequences; 10% are singletons. The chain employs TRBV5-3 and TRBJ2-2; 9 bases fit TRBD2. TRBV5-3 is an ORF, with its function uncertain. The receptor was isolated from a boy aged 2 to 9 with acute lymphoblastic leukemia, due to receive a stem cell transplant. The material sequenced was PBMCs, taken before TCRalphabeta/CD19-depleted stem cell transplant. This CDR3 reads CVSGGGRAFMAGELFF. The CDR3 bases are TGTGTCAGTGGCGGCGGGAGGGCCTTTATGGCCGGGGAGCTGTTTTTT.